This TCR beta chain emerged from a study of blood T cell repertoires in COVID-19. As for the study in general: Sample material is recorded as cDNA or gDNA derived from T cells, B-cell-depleted T cells, or PBMCs.

The CDR3 contains 13 residues. Trimming left V 4 bases short and J 1 base short, with 6 bases between. Authors' processing steps: Estimation of nucleated cell counts relied on the amplification of reference gene primers. The repertoire was sequenced with immunoSEQ multiplex PCR; TCRdb's copy has only in-frame clones and lacks some. V, J and clone size are those of that table, while D and trimming were read from the DNA. Among about 210,000 clones listed, about nine tenths were seen once. The TCR comes from a man in his forties or fifties with acute or convalescent COVID-19. Sequences were obtained from peripheral blood. The chain has TRBV12-3 or TRBV12-4 and TRBJ2-3; D gene ambiguous. This chain's CDR3 is CASSSLGTDTQYF. CDR3 nucleotide sequence: TGTGCCAGCAGTTCCTTAGGCACAGATACGCAGTATTTT.